Below, one T cell receptor beta chain is given with its context. Its antigen is not known. These data belong to a study of Graves' ophthalmopathy and Graves' hyperthyroidism. Study findings and constraints: Blood samples also showed most expanded thyroid clonotypes exceeding 0.001 frequency.

V lost 0 bases to trimming and J lost 3 bases, with 9 bases between them. The CDR3 loop spans 15 amino acids. CDR1 is WNHNN, CDR2 SYGVQD, per germline (reference sequence). As the template, RNA transcripts were used to amplify TCR beta CDR3 regions. HTBI primers served in a first-round RT-PCR, which a second-round multiplex PCR followed. TCRdb reprocessed the multiplex PCR reads via MiXCR and lists one record per CDR3 protein. The table lists about 500,000 distinct CDR3 sequences, roughly an eighth of them singletons. Patients were diagnosed from clinical symptoms, serum thyroxine, TRAb, thyroid ultrasound and orbital computed tomography. The authors used Ficoll-Paque density gradient centrifugation to separate PBMCs. The input was approximately 10 ml of fresh peripheral blood.

The clonotype was recovered from a woman aged 25 to 39 with Graves' ophthalmopathy. The sample taken for sequencing was blood. The chain couples TRBV10-1 to TRBJ1-5, with D possibly being TRBD1 (5 bases). This chain's CDR3 is CASSESGDPNQPQHF. The CDR3 DNA reads TGCGCCAGCAGTGAGTCGGGGGACCCCAATCAGCCCCAGCATTTT.